This T cell receptor (beta chain) was recorded in a study of blood T cell repertoires in COVID-19. This CDR3 has 15 amino acids. CDR1 SGHVS and CDR2 FNYEAQ come from the germline V gene. V was pared by 2 bases and J by 2 bases, with 4 bases of the junction left unmatched. TCRdb's copy holds only in-frame clones and misses some; the assay was immunoSEQ multiplex PCR. This table holds approximately 280,000 clones, about four fifths found once. Adults between about 18 and 89 years of age took part from fewer than 30 US areas. The rearrangement uses TRBV7-6 and TRBJ2-7, with 9 positions matching TRBD2. Sequenced: PBMCs or T cells enriched from blood (not recorded which). The source is a man in his forties or fifties who had been exposed to COVID-19. The CDR3 reads CASSLLAGGTYEQYF. The CDR3 DNA reads as TGTGCCAGCAGCTTATTGGCGGGAGGGACCTACGAGCAGTACTTC.